These 26 T cell receptor beta chains share one sample of origin, sequenced in a study of cytomegalovirus exposure and HLA in healthy donors. The PCR was carried out with 60 Vbeta primers and 13 Jbeta primers. This table comes from immunoSEQ multiplex PCR, and its TCRdb copy is limited to in-frame clones, with some not included. This table has about 180,000 clones, about four fifths appearing once. The material sequenced was PBMCs. Receptors originate from a woman in her 50s in good health and CMV-seropositive.

In this sample, this clone turned up a few times. The rearrangement links TRBV4-3 to TRBJ1-1, with a possible D match to TRBD1 (6 bases). CDR1 and CDR2 from the germline V gene are LGHNA and YSLEER. V lost 0 bases and J 1 base, leaving 12 bases between the germline ends. This CDR3 spans 16 amino acids. This CDR3 is CASSQEARGGNTEAFF. The CDR3 bases are TGCGCCAGCAGCCAAGAAGCCAGGGGCGGGAACACTGAAGCTTTCTTT.

This clone appeared a few times. V is TRBV14 and J is TRBJ1-1; D not certain. From germline, CDR1 is SGHDN and CDR2 FVKESK. This CDR3 spans 13 amino acids. The ends were cut back, 2 bases at V and 9 bases at J, with 13 bases in the middle. The CDR3: CASSQRTLLKAFF. In DNA, the CDR3 is TGTGCCAGCAGCCAACGGACTCTCCTGAAAGCTTTCTTT.

The rearrangement uses TRBV2 and TRBJ2-3; TRBD1 might be the D (7 bases). Trimming took 6 bases from V and 4 from J, leaving 17 bases between them. Germline V gene sequence: CDR1 SNHLY, CDR2 FYNNEI. The CDR3 runs to 15 residues. CDR3 coding DNA: TGTGCCAGCAGACGGAGGGGGCAGAGAGCAGATACGCAGTATTTT. This gives the protein CASRRRGQRADTQYF.

This clone has only a few counts. V and J are TRBV5-4 and TRBJ2-4, with TRBD2 matching 7 bases. The CDR3 consists of 17 residues. CDR1 is SGHNT, CDR2 YYREEE, per germline (reference sequence). V dropped 3 bases and J dropped 0; count of bases not matched to a gene: 9. The CDR3 is CASSWGGGGEAKNIQYF. CDR3 DNA sequence: TGTGCCAGCAGCTGGGGGGGAGGAGGAGAAGCCAAAAACATTCAGTACTTC.

The chain links TRBV27 to TRBJ1-6; TRBD1 aligns across 8 bases. With V trimmed by 6 bases and J by 9 bases, 16 bases remained unmatched. In germline, CDR1 is MNHEY, CDR2 SMNVEV (reference sequence). CDR3 length: 17 amino acids. DNA of the CDR3: TGTGCCAGCAGAATAAACCTGGGGGCAGGGGGCCTTTCACCCCTCCACTTT. Protein sequence: CASRINLGAGGLSPLHF.

The chain joins TRBV18 to TRBJ2-3, with a possible D match to TRBD1 (5 bases). V was clipped by 3 bases and J by 6 bases, with 10 bases between them. Germline assignment: CDR1 KGHSH and CDR2 LQKENI. There are 13 residues in the CDR3. The CDR3 DNA is TGTGCCAGCTCACCGGGGCTCGGGGATACGCAGTATTTT. Translation: CASSPGLGDTQYF.

This chain links TRBV5-8 with TRBJ2-7; the D is unclear. In germline, CDR1 is SGHTS, CDR2 YDEGEE. The V gene lost 4 bases and the J gene lost 5 bases, with 10 bases spanning the gap. CDR3 length equals 12 residues. The CDR3 DNA is TGTGCCAGCAGCGTGCATCAGAACGAGCAGTACTTC. It encodes CASSVHQNEQYF.

The chain employs TRBV29-1 and TRBJ1-1; 7 bases agree with TRBD1. The CDR3 loop spans 12 amino acids. The germline CDR1 and CDR2 sequences are SQVTM and ANQGSEA. V lost 7 bases and J lost 2; bases outside the gene matches: 4. The CDR3: CSAGQVNTEAFF. The DNA of the CDR3 is TGCAGCGCCGGACAGGTAAACACTGAAGCTTTCTTT.

This chain links TRBV5-4 with TRBJ1-1; D gene ambiguous. CDR1 is SGHNT, CDR2 YYREEE, per germline (reference sequence). The CDR3 spans 15 residues. V was trimmed by 5 bases and J by 5 bases, leaving 19 bases between them. CDR3 sequence: CASRPYPVGETEAFF. In DNA form, the CDR3 reads TGTGCCAGCAGACCCTACCCGGTGGGAGAAACTGAAGCTTTCTTT.

The chain is built from TRBV28 and TRBJ1-4; a possible D gene is TRBD1 (5 bases). Germline V gene data show CDR1 as MDHEN and CDR2 as SYDVKM. V dropped 6 bases and J dropped 8 bases, with 16 bases sitting between them. The CDR3 sequence is 14 residues long. The CDR3 is CASSRGGSGEKLFF. DNA of the CDR3: TGTGCCAGCAGCCGCGGGGGGTCGGGGGAAAAACTGTTTTTT.

The chain is built from TRBV19 and TRBJ1-2, with 10 bases fitting TRBD1. Germline V gene sequence: CDR1 LNHDA, CDR2 SQIVND (reference sequence). V dropped 5 bases and J dropped 8; count of bases not matched to a gene: 8. This CDR3 spans 14 amino acids. CDR3 residues: CASSPLGTGAGYTF. In nucleotides, the CDR3 is TGTGCCAGTAGTCCTCTCGGGACAGGGGCCGGCTACACCTTC. The full variable domain, with the rest looked up from reference TRBV19 and TRBJ1-2, is DGGITQSPKYLFRKEGQNVTLSCEQNLNHDAMYWYRQDPGQGLRLIYYSQIVNDFQKGDIAEGYSVSREKKESFPLTVTSAQKNPTAFYLCASSPLGTGAGYTFGSGTRLTVV.

This clone was recorded once. The chain employs TRBV2 and TRBJ1-1; possibly TRBD1 for D (5 bases). Germline CDR1 is SNHLY and CDR2 is FYNNEI. The CDR3 has 14 residues. V was shortened by 7 bases and J by 1 base, with 13 bases between the two germline ends. Here the CDR3 DNA reads TGTGCCAGCACGGGGGGATCGAAGAACACTGAAGCTTTCTTT. Translation: CASTGGSKNTEAFF.

The rearrangement uses TRBV6-6 and TRBJ2-7, with a possible D match to TRBD1 (5 bases). The CDR3 is 15 amino acids. The ends were cut back, 3 bases at V and 0 bases at J, with 12 bases in the middle. Germline CDR1 and CDR2: MNHNY and SVGAGI (reference sequence). The CDR3 reads CASSYRTRLSYEQYF. CDR3 sequence (DNA): TGTGCCAGCAGTTATCGGACAAGACTCTCCTACGAGCAGTACTTC.

The gene calls are TRBV11-2 and TRBJ1-3, with a possible D match to TRBD1 (6 bases). Germline CDR1 SGHAT, CDR2 FQNNGV. Deletions cut 5 bases from V and 0 bases from J, with 11 bases between. The CDR3 loop spans 15 amino acids. The CDR3 region is CASSPQGFSGNTIYF. The CDR3 coding sequence is TGTGCCAGCAGCCCACAGGGCTTCTCTGGAAACACCATATATTTT.

This clone was recorded a few times. DNA of the CDR3: TGTGCCAGCAGCTTAGGCGGAGGAAAAGCCTACGAGCAGTACTTC. Protein: CASSLGGGKAYEQYF. V and J are TRBV7-2 and TRBJ2-7; tentative D call: TRBD2 (5 bases). Germline V gene sequence: CDR1 SGHTA, CDR2 FQGNSA. The CDR3 runs to 15 residues. Trimming pared 1 base from V and 2 bases from J, leaving 12 bases between.

The rearrangement links TRBV4-2 to TRBJ2-5; 8 bases are a match to TRBD2. CDR1 and CDR2 from the germline V gene are LGHNA and YNFKEQ. J lost 5 bases, V lost 0 bases, and 5 bases had no gene match. The CDR3 runs 15 residues. Written as DNA, the CDR3 is TGTGCCAGCAGCCAAGACGGGAGGGCCGAGGAGACCCAGTACTTC. The encoded protein is CASSQDGRAEETQYF.

V usage is TRBV11-2 and J usage is TRBJ2-5; 10 bases are shared with TRBD2. V lost 2 bases to trimming and J lost 5 bases; unmatched junction nucleotides: 2. The CDR3 extends over 14 amino acids. Germline V gene sequence: CDR1 SGHAT, CDR2 FQNNGV. The CDR3 bases are TGTGCCAGCAGCTTACTAGCGGGGGTTGAGACCCAGTACTTC. Residues: CASSLLAGVETQYF.

V gene TRBV2 combines with J gene TRBJ2-1; D possibly corresponds to TRBD1 (6 bases). Deletions cut 6 bases from V and 6 bases from J, with 15 bases between. Per germline, CDR1 SNHLY and CDR2 FYNNEI. The CDR3 consists of 14 residues. The CDR3 nucleotides read TGTGCCAGCAGCCACAGGGAGACCCTCAATGAGCAGTTCTTC. Translating gives CASSHRETLNEQFF.

V gene TRBV7-3 combines with J gene TRBJ2-1, with 7 bases matching TRBD2. Unmatched junction bases numbered 3, after V lost 1 base and J lost 0 bases. There are 16 residues in the CDR3. Germline lookup yields CDR1 SGHTA and CDR2 FQGTGA. CDR3 sequence: CASSLIAGVSYNEQFF. CDR3 nucleotide sequence: TGTGCCAGCAGCTTAATCGCGGGAGTCTCCTACAATGAGCAGTTCTTC.

A note on this clone: Sequence at one end of the junction differs from germline and may be a read error. The V call is TRBV2, the J call TRBJ2-3; 9 bases line up with TRBD1. The V gene's germline CDR1 is SNHLY and CDR2 FYNNEI. CDR3 length: 15 amino acids. The CDR3 spells CASREGTGRTDTQYF. As DNA, the CDR3 is TGTGCCAGCAGGGAAGGGACAGGGCGCACAGATACGCAGTATTTT.

This chain connects TRBV4-1 to TRBJ2-1; no definite D call. Per the germline V gene, CDR1 is MGHRA and CDR2 is YSYEKL. The CDR3 spans 15 residues. V lost 1 base to trimming and J lost 7 bases, with 14 bases between them. Written as DNA, the CDR3 is TGCGCCAGCAGCCAAGCGCCTAGGTTGTTTAATGAGCAGTTCTTC. It codes for CASSQAPRLFNEQFF.

This clone was seen a few times. J is TRBJ1-5 and V is TRBV6-5; D call uncertain. Germline V lookup: CDR1 MNHEY, CDR2 SVGAGI. Trimming took off 10 bases at V and 2 bases at J, with 12 bases between the two ends. The CDR3 is made up of 13 amino acids. The DNA of the CDR3 is TGTGCCACATCCAGGAACCGCAATCAGCCCCAGCATTTT. Its translation: CATSRNRNQPQHF.

V and J are TRBV30 and TRBJ1-4; D unclear. Germline lookup yields CDR1 GTSNPN and CDR2 SVGIG (reference sequence). V was pared by 8 bases and J by 7 bases, with 17 bases between. This CDR3 contains 13 residues. Here the CDR3 DNA reads TGTGCCGGACTCCGCGGAGCTTTTGAAAAACTGTTTTTT. It encodes CAGLRGAFEKLFF.

The chain employs TRBV7-2 and TRBJ2-7; the match to TRBD2 covers 9 bases. The germline CDR1 and CDR2 sequences are SGHTA and FQGNSA. The ends lost 6 bases at V and 2 bases at J; junction bases unmatched: 5. The CDR3 has 14 residues. The CDR3 loop is CASSLAGTTYEQYF. In nucleotides, the CDR3 is TGTGCCAGCAGTCTAGCGGGGACCACCTACGAGCAGTACTTC.

This clone has just a few counts. The gene calls are TRBV7-9 and TRBJ1-6, with 7 positions matching TRBD1. The CDR3 covers 14 residues. V gave up 4 bases and J gave up 6 bases; unmatched junction bases: 3. Germline CDR1 and CDR2: SEHNR and FQNEAQ (reference sequence). CDR3: CASSSGQLNSPLHF. The CDR3 region has the DNA TGTGCCAGCAGCTCGGGACAGCTTAATTCACCCCTCCACTTT.

The rearrangement joins TRBV28 to TRBJ1-5; weak D call: TRBD1 (5 bases). V lost 6 bases to trimming and J lost 0 bases, with 15 bases between them. The CDR3 extends over 16 amino acids. The germline V gene encodes CDR1 MDHEN and CDR2 SYDVKM. The chain's CDR3 is CASRPDRVYSNQPQHF. In DNA form, the CDR3 reads TGTGCCAGCAGACCCGACAGAGTATATAGCAATCAGCCCCAGCATTTT.